The T cell receptor (beta chain) described here comes from a study of blood T cell repertoires in COVID-19. Assay used: immunoSEQ multiplex PCR; TCRdb lists only in-frame clones, some missing. The sample shows about 65,000 clones, roughly 92% of them seen only once. CDR3 size: 17 residues. V was cut by 0 bases and J by 2 bases, with 16 bases left in between. From germline, CDR1 is LGHNT and CDR2 FRNRAP. The rearrangement joins TRBV12-5 to TRBJ2-5, with D unclear. Sequencing was done on a sample of peripheral blood. The source of this sequence is an older man with active COVID-19. The CDR3 sequence is CASGLVPPSAGQETQYF. The CDR3 region has the DNA TGTGCTAGTGGTTTGGTACCCCCTTCCGCCGGGCAAGAGACCCAGTACTTC.